This TCR beta chain appears in the sequencing data of a study of control samples from healthy donors and cancer patients. CDR1 LGHNA and CDR2 YSLEER come from the germline V gene. The CDR3 length is 13 residues. Trimming left V 11 bases short and J 7 bases short, with 17 bases between. Repertoires were generated with immunoSEQ multiplex PCR, while TCRdb's copy carries only in-frame clones and drops some. The data contain about 67,000 clones, around 87% of them singletons. Sequencing used PBMCs. The rearrangement uses TRBV4-3 and TRBJ1-4; the D gene is possibly TRBD1 (5 bases). This sequence originates from a woman aged 45-60 years with head and neck cancer. CDR3 in amino acids: CASRGTRGEKLFF. CDR3 nucleotides: TGCGCCTCCCGGGGGACTAGGGGTGAAAAACTGTTTTTT.